Ten or more counts support the clone carrying this T cell receptor (beta chain). Its antigen is unknown. These data come from a study of T cells after yellow fever vaccination. For the study at large: SMART-Seq v4 Ultra Low Input prepared libraries from low-cell fractions. Study-level points and caveats: Boosting was followed by the reappearance of most primary-vaccination clones (around 96% CD4, under 90% CD8). Across the CD4 and CD8 compartments, a small share of clonotypes was present in both.

The TCR cDNA carried a universal primer site and UMIs from 5'RACE template switching. In TCRdb, the 5' RACE reads were re-called with MiXCR into one record per CDR3 protein. Of some 320,000 distinct CDR3 sequences listed, about 4% are singletons. This CDR3 has 14 residues. This TCR came from a man between 18 and 29 years old who received the YFV17D yellow fever vaccine. The gene calls are TRBV21-1 and TRBJ2-4. TRBV21-1 is a known pseudogene. Sequencing used PBMCs, obtained 5 days after the yellow fever booster vaccination. This chain's CDR3 is CASSKAWAKNIQYF. CDR3 in DNA: TGTGCCAGCAGCAAAGCTTGGGCCAAAAACATTCAGTACTTC.